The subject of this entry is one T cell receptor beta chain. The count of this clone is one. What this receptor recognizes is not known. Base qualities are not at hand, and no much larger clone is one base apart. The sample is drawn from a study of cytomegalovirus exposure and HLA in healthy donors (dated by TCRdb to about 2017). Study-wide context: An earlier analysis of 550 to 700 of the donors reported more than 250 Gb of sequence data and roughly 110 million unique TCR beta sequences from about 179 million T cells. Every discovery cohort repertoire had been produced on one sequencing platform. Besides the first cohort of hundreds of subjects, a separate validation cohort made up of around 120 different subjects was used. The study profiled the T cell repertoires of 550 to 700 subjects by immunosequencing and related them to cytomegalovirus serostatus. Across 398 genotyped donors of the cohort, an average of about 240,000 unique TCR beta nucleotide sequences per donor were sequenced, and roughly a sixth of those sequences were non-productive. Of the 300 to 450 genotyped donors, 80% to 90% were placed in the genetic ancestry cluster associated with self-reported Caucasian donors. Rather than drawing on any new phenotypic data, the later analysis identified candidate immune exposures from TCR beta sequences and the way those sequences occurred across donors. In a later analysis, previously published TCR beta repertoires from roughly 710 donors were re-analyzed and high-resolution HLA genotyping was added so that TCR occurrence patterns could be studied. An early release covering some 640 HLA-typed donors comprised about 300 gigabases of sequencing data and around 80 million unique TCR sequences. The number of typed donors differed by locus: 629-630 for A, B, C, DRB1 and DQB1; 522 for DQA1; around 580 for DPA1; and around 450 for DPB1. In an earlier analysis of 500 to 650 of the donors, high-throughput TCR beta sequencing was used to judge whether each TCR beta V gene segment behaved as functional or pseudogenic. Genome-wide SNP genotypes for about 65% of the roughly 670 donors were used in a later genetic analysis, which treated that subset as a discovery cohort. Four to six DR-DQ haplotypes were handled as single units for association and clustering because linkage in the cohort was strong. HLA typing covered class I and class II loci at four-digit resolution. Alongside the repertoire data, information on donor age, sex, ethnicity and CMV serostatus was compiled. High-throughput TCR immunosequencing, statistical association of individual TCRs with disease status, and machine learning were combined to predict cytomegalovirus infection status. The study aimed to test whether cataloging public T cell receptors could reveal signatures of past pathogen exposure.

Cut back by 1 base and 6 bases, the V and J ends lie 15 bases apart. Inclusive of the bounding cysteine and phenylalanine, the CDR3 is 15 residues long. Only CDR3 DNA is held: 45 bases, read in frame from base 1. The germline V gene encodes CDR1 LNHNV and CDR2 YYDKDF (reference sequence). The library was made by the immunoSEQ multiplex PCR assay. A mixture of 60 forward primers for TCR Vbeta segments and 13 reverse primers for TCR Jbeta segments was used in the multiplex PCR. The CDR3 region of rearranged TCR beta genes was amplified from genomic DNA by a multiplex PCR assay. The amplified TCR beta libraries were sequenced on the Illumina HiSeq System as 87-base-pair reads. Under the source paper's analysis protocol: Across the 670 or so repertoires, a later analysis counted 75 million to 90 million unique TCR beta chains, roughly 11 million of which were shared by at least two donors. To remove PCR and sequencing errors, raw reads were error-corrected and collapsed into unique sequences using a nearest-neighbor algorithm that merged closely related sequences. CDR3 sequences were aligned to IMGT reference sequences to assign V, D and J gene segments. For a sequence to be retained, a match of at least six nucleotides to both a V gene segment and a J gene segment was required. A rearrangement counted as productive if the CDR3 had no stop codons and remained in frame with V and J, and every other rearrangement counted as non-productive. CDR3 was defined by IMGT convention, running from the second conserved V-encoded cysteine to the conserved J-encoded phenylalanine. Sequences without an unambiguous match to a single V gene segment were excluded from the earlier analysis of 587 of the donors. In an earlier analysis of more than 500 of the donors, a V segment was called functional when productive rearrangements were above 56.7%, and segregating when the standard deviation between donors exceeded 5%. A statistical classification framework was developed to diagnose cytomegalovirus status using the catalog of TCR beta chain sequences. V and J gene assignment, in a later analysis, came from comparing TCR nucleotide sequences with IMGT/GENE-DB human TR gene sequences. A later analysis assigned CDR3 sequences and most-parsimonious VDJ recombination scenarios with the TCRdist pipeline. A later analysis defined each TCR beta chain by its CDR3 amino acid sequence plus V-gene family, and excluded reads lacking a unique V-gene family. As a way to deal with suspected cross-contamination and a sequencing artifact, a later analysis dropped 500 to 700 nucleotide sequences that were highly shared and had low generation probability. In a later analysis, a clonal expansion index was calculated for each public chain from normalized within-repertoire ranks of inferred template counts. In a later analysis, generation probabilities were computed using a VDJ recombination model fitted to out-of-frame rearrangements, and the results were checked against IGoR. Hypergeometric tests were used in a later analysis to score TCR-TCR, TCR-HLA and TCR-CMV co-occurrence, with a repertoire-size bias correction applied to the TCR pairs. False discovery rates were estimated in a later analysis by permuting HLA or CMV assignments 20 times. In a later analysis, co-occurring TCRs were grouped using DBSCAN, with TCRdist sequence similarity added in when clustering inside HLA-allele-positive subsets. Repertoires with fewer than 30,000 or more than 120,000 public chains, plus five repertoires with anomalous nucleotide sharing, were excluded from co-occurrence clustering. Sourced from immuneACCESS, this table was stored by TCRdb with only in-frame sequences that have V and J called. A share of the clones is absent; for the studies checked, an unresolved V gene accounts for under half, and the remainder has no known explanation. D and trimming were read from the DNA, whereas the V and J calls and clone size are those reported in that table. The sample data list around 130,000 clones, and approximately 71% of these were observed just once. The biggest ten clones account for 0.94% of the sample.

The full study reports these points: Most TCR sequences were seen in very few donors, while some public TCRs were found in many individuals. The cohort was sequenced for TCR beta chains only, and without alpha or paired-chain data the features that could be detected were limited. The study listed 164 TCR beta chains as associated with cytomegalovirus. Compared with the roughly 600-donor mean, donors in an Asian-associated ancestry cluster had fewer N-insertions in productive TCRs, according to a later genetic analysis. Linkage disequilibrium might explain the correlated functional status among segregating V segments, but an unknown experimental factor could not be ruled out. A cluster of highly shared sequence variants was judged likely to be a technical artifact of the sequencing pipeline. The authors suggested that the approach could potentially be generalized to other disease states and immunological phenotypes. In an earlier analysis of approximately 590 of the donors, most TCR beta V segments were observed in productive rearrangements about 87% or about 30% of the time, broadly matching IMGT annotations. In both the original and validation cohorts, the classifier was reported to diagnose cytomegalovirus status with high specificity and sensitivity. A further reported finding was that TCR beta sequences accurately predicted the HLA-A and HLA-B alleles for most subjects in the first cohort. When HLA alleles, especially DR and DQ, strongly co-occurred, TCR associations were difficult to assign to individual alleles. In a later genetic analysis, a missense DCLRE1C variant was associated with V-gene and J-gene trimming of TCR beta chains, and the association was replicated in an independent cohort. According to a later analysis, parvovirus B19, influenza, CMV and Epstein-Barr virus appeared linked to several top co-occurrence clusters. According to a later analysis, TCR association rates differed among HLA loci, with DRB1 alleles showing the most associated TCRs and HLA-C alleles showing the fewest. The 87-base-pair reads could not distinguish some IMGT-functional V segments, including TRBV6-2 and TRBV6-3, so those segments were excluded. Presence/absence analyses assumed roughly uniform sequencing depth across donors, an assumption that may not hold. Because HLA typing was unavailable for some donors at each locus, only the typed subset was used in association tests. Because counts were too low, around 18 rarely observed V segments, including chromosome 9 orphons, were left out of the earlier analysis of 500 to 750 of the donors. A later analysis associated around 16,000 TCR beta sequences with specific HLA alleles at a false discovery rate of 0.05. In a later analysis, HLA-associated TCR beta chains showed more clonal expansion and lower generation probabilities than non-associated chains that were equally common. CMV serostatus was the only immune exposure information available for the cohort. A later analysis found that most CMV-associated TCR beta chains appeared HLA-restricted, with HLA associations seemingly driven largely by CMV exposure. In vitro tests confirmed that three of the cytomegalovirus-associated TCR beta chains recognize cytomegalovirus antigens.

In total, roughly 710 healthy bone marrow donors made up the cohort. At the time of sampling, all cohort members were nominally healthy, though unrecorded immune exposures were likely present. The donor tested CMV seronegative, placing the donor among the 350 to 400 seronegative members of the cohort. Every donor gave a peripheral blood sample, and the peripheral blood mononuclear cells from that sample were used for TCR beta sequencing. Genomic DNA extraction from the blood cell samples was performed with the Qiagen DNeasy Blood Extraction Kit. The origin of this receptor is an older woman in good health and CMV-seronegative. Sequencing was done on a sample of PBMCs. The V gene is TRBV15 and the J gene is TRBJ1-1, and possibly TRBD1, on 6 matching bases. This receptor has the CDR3 CATSRVAQGQAEAFF. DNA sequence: TGTGCCACCAGCAGAGTTGCGCAGGGGCAAGCTGAAGCTTTCTTT. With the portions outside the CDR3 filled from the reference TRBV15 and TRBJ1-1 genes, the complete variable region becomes DAMVIQNPRYQVTQFGKPVTLSCSQTLNHNVMYWYQQKSSQAPKLLFHYYDKDFNNEADTPDNFQSRRPNTSFCFLDIRSPGLGDTAMYLCATSRVAQGQAEAFFGQGTRLTVV.